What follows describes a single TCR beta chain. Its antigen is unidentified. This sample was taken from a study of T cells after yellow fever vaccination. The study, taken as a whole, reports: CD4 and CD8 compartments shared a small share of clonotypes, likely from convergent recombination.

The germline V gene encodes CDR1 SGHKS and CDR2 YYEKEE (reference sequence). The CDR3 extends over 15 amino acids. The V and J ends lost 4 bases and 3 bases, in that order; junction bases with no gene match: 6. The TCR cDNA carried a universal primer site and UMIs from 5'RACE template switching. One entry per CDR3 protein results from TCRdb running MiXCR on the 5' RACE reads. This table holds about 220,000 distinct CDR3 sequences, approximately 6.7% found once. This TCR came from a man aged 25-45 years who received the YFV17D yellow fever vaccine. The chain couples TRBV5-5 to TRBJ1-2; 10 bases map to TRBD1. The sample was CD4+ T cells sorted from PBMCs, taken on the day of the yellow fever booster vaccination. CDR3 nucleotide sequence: TGTGCCAGCAGCCGGACAGGGGGAATGGACTATGGCTACACCTTC. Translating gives CASSRTGGMDYGYTF.